This TCR beta chain was sequenced in a study of blood T cell repertoires in COVID-19. Turning to the study itself: Italy, Spain and the United States were the sources of the convalescent and acute COVID-19 samples. PBMCs, B-cell-depleted T cells, or T cells provided the cDNA or gDNA that made up the material.

Germline CDR1 and CDR2: MNHEY and SVGAGI. Trimming removed 0 bases from V and 1 base from J, with 4 bases in between. The CDR3 consists of 14 residues. Original methodology: By means of reference gene primer amplification, nucleated cell counts were estimated. The protocol was immunoSEQ multiplex PCR, while the TCRdb copy is restricted to in-frame clones and leaves out a portion. The D gene and trimming were derived from the DNA, and the V and J assignments and clone size from that table. The data hold 70,000 to 90,000 clones, with roughly 90% observed a single time. The chain combines TRBV6-5 with TRBJ2-1; D ambiguous. The material sequenced was peripheral blood. The sequence was obtained from a man in his fifties with acute or convalescent COVID-19. CDR3: CASSYSESYNEQFF. CDR3 nucleotides: TGTGCCAGCAGTTACTCAGAGTCCTACAATGAGCAGTTCTTC.